The 29 T cell receptor beta chains listed next were all sequenced from one sample in a study of spatial heterogeneity in lung cancer. Overall study findings and caveats: Mutation tallies in tumors tracked expanded intratumoral alpha and beta TCR counts.

No antigens are known for them. TCRdb re-derived calls from the 5' RACE reads in MiXCR, one entry per CDR3 protein. The repertoire includes about 2,300 distinct CDR3 sequences, roughly an eighth of them detected once, and approximately 11% sits in the top ten. The time point here: sample taken at primary tumor resection. The sample consisted of lung tumor tissue, taken at surgery. These receptors were collected from a male donor with early-stage non-small cell lung cancer.

Within the sample, this clonotype is medium-sized (0.01 to 0.1%). The chain employs TRBV10-3 and TRBJ2-7; 11 bases are a match to TRBD1. CDR1 is ENHRY and CDR2 is SYGVKD in the germline V gene. The CDR3 extends over 15 amino acids. J lost 5 bases, V lost 7 bases, and 10 bases had no gene match. The CDR3 sequence is CAINSPRTGGDEQYF. The DNA of the CDR3 is TGTGCCATCAATTCCCCAAGGACAGGGGGCGACGAGCAGTACTTC.

This clonotype rates as large (0.1 to 1%). The rearrangement uses TRBV3-1 and TRBJ2-1; 9 bases match TRBD2. Per the germline V gene, CDR1 is LGHDT and CDR2 is YNNKEL (reference sequence). V was clipped by 5 bases and J by 2 bases; unmatched bases: 4. This CDR3 spans 15 amino acids. The CDR3 nucleotides read TGTGCCAGCAGCTTCTCTAGCGGGACCTACAATGAGCAGTTCTTC. It specifies CASSFSSGTYNEQFF.

This clonotype was seen more than once but under ten times. The chain links TRBV29-1 to TRBJ1-2; a weak D match, TRBD1 (5 bases). The CDR3 spans 13 residues. Trimming shortened V by 4 bases and J by 2 bases, and 11 bases separated the two germline ends. The germline CDR1 and CDR2 sequences are SQVTM and ANQGSEA. Here the CDR3 DNA reads TGCAGCGTTGGTGGGGCGTCGAACTATGGCTACACCTTC. This translates into CSVGGASNYGYTF.

The chain carries TRBV19 and TRBJ2-2; D could derive from TRBD1 or TRBD2 (5 bases each). This CDR3 spans 14 amino acids. Trimming pared 5 bases from V and 4 bases from J, leaving 11 bases between. CDR1 is LNHDA and CDR2 is SQIVND in the germline V gene (reference sequence). CDR3 bases: TGTGCCAGTAGTTCGGGGCTTACCACCGGGGAGCTGTTTTTT. The encoded protein is CASSSGLTTGELFF.

This clonotype has ten or more counts. The rearrangement joins TRBV7-8 to TRBJ2-7; D might be TRBD1 or TRBD2, each matching 5 bases. V lost 8 bases, J lost 3 bases, and 20 bases lay in between. Germline V gives CDR1 SGHVS, CDR2 FQNEAQ. The CDR3 has 15 residues. This chain's CDR3 is CASRTGPSSSYEQYF. CDR3 bases: TGTGCCAGCCGGACGGGACCGAGTTCGAGCTACGAGCAGTACTTC.

The sample holds a few counts of this clonotype. The V call is TRBV6-2 or TRBV6-3, the J call TRBJ2-7; D unclear. V lost 3 bases and J lost 5, with 20 bases in between. CDR1 and CDR2 (germline): MNHEY, SVGEGT. The CDR3 length is 16 residues. The CDR3: CASSYGRSSSWNEQYF. In nucleotides, the CDR3 is TGTGCCAGCAGTTATGGAAGGAGCTCGTCGTGGAACGAGCAGTACTTC.

This clonotype counts as medium-sized (0.01 to 0.1%). This chain links TRBV6-1 with TRBJ2-1; 9 nucleotides align to TRBD2. Trimming at V came to 1 base and at J to 4 bases, leaving 11 bases not matched to a gene. This CDR3 comprises 18 residues. CDR1 MNHNS and CDR2 SASEGT come from the germline V gene. CDR3 sequence: CASSEEPLGGGGYNEQFF. CDR3 sequence (DNA): TGTGCCAGCAGTGAAGAACCTCTTGGCGGGGGGGGATACAATGAGCAGTTCTTC.

This clonotype is medium-sized by share. The chain carries TRBV6-5 and TRBJ1-1, with D unclear. The CDR3 length is 13 residues. CDR1 and CDR2 from the germline V gene are MNHEY and SVGAGI. Trimming removed 0 bases at V and 7 bases at J, with 9 bases between. CDR3 coding DNA: TGTGCCAGCAGTTACTCAAGACGCAGTGAAGCTTTCTTT. Encoded protein: CASSYSRRSEAFF.

This clonotype counts as medium-sized. This chain uses TRBV7-6 with TRBJ2-4; 12 bases fit TRBD2. This CDR3 spans 16 amino acids. The germline CDR1 and CDR2 sequences are SGHVS and FNYEAQ. V was pared by 2 bases and J by 1 base, with 0 bases of the junction left unmatched. CDR3 sequence: CASSLTSGGAKNIQYF. CDR3 coding DNA: TGTGCCAGCAGCTTAACTAGCGGGGGGGCCAAAAACATTCAGTACTTC.

This clonotype is categorized as medium-sized (0.01 to 0.1%). The chain recombines TRBV20-1 with TRBJ2-7; 10 nucleotides agree with TRBD2. The junction had 7 bases not matched to a gene; V was cut back by 0 bases and J by 2 bases. The length of the CDR3 is 16 residues. CDR1 DFQATT and CDR2 SNEGSKA come from the germline V gene (reference sequence). DNA of the CDR3: TGCAGTGCTAGAGATCTGGCTAGCGGGAGAGCCTACGAGCAGTACTTC. This gives the protein CSARDLASGRAYEQYF.

This clonotype is deemed medium-sized. The CDR3 region is CASSSNPAGSGNTIYF. The CDR3 nucleotides are TGCGCCAGCAGCTCCAACCCAGCCGGCTCTGGAAACACCATATATTTT. This chain links TRBV5-1 with TRBJ1-3; D ambiguous. There are 16 residues in the CDR3. The V and J ends lost 3 bases and 0 bases respectively, with 13 bases between them. Per germline, CDR1 SGHRS and CDR2 YFSETQ.

Many counts were recorded for this clonotype. The rearrangement joins TRBV7-2 to TRBJ1-1; D remains ambiguous. This CDR3 has 12 residues. In germline, CDR1 is SGHTA, CDR2 FQGNSA. V was clipped by 5 bases and J by 9 bases, with 13 bases between them. CDR3 bases: TGTGCCAGCAGCCCGAACCTCGGGAAAGCTTTCTTT. It specifies CASSPNLGKAFF.

By sample share, this clonotype is medium-sized (0.01 to 0.1%). The DNA of the CDR3 is TGTGCCAGCAGCCAAGACGGGCCAGAAACGGCCTGGTCCTACGAGCAGTACTTC. Translating gives CASSQDGPETAWSYEQYF. This chain uses TRBV3-1 with TRBJ2-7, with D uncertain. The V end was cut by 0 bases, the J end by 1 base, with 19 bases between. This CDR3 has 18 residues. Per the germline V gene, CDR1 is LGHDT and CDR2 is YNNKEL (reference sequence).

This clonotype is labeled as large. The chain carries TRBV7-2 and TRBJ2-3; possibly TRBD2 for D (5 bases). Germline V gene sequence: CDR1 SGHTA, CDR2 FQGNSA. The V and J ends lost 6 bases and 0 bases respectively, with 10 bases between them. The CDR3 length is 14 residues. The CDR3 region is CASRTRVSTDTQYF. In DNA form, the CDR3 reads TGTGCCAGCAGGACGAGGGTCAGCACAGATACGCAGTATTTT. Variable domain in full (rest from reference TRBV7-2 and TRBJ2-3): GAGVSQSPSNKVTEKGKDVELRCDPISGHTALYWYRQSLGQGLEFLIYFQGNSAPDKSGLPSDRFSAERTGGSVSTLTIQRTQQEDSAVYLCASRTRVSTDTQYFGPGTRLTVL.

By its share, this clonotype is large (0.1 to 1%). J is TRBJ1-2 and V is TRBV3-1, with D possibly TRBD1 on 6 matching bases. In germline, CDR1 is LGHDT, CDR2 YNNKEL (reference sequence). V gave up 0 bases and J gave up 4 bases, with 27 bases separating them. This CDR3 is built from 20 residues. In DNA form, the CDR3 reads TGTGCCAGCAGCCAAGATCTGGTTCGACAGGAACTCCCCCCCTCCTATGGCTACACCTTC. This codes for CASSQDLVRQELPPSYGYTF.

This clonotype rates as medium-sized. In nucleotides, the CDR3 is TGTGCCACCAGCACCGACAGGGGTCAAGGGGAAAAACTGTTTTTT. It translates to CATSTDRGQGEKLFF. The chain employs TRBV15 and TRBJ1-4; TRBD1 agrees at 8 bases. Germline CDR1 is LNHNV and CDR2 is YYDKDF (reference sequence). V was clipped by 4 bases and J by 8 bases; unmatched bases: 9. The CDR3 contains 15 residues.

This clonotype is judged medium-sized (0.01 to 0.1%). This rearrangement joins TRBV4-1 to TRBJ2-5; D is undetermined. Trimming pared 5 bases from V and 0 bases from J, leaving 19 bases between. The CDR3 covers 17 residues. Germline CDR1 reads MGHRA; CDR2 reads YSYEKL. CDR3 DNA: TGCGCCAGCAGCAAACGAAGGCACTCACGGTACCAAGAGACCCAGTACTTC. Translation gives CASSKRRHSRYQETQYF.

The chain joins TRBV5-1 to TRBJ1-2; no clear D gene. V lost 0 bases, J lost 4 bases, and 16 bases lay in between. CDR1 SGHRS and CDR2 YFSETQ come from the germline V gene. CDR3 length: 16 residues. Here the CDR3 DNA reads TGCGCCAGCAGCTTGGACAGCTCCACTTCTGGCTATGGCTACACCTTC. It yields the protein CASSLDSSTSGYGYTF.

CDR3 region: CASSLNRGVGSPLHF. The CDR3 DNA sequence: TGCGCCAGCAGCTTGAACAGGGGAGTGGGATCACCCCTCCACTTT. This rearrangement joins TRBV5-1 to TRBJ1-6; 7 bases are a match to TRBD1. In germline, CDR1 is SGHRS, CDR2 YFSETQ. The length of the CDR3 is 15 residues. The ends lost 1 base at V and 10 bases at J; junction bases unmatched: 8.

The V gene is TRBV5-1, the J gene TRBJ1-1, with 11 bases lining up with TRBD1. CDR1 is SGHRS, CDR2 YFSETQ, per germline. CDR3 length: 15 amino acids. V shed 7 bases and J 1 base; nucleotides not matched to a gene: 6. DNA for the CDR3: TGCGCCAGCGGCGGACAGGGGGCAGGGAACACTGAAGCTTTCTTT. Its protein product is CASGGQGAGNTEAFF.

This clonotype is medium-sized (0.01 to 0.1%). The V and J genes are TRBV7-2 and TRBJ1-4, with D perhaps TRBD1 (6 bases). This CDR3 has 15 amino acids. Per the germline V gene, CDR1 is SGHTA and CDR2 is FQGNSA. V dropped 1 base and J dropped 8 bases, with 14 bases sitting between them. The CDR3 nucleotides read TGTGCCAGCAGCTTAGATGCAGGGGAATTGGAAAAACTGTTTTTT. This sequence encodes CASSLDAGELEKLFF.

By sample share, this clonotype is large (0.1 to 1%). The rearrangement links TRBV6-1 to TRBJ2-1; TRBD1 matches at 10 bases. The CDR3 has 14 amino acids. The germline V gene has CDR1 MNHNS and CDR2 SASEGT. J gave up 8 bases and V 2 bases, and 3 bases lay outside the gene matches. As DNA, the CDR3 is TGTGCCAGCAGTGAAAGGGACAGGGGCTATGAGCAGTTCTTC. It translates to CASSERDRGYEQFF.

By share of the sample, this clonotype is medium-sized. The CDR3 coding sequence is TGTGCCAGCATCTCAACGGGAGGCCGGCCTTTCTTT. This codes for CASISTGGRPFF. The rearrangement joins TRBV3-1 to TRBJ1-1, with D hard to call. V was clipped by 7 bases and J by 12 bases, with 18 bases between them. Germline loops: CDR1 LGHDT, CDR2 YNNKEL (reference sequence). The CDR3 totals 12 residues. Full variable domain (outside the CDR3, taken from reference TRBV3-1 and TRBJ1-1): DTAVSQTPKYLVTQMGNDKSIKCEQNLGHDTMYWYKQDSKKFLKIMFSYNNKELIINETVPNRFSPKSPDKAHLNLHINSLELGDSAVYFCASISTGGRPFFGQGTRLTVV.

Relative to its sample, this clonotype is medium-sized (0.01 to 0.1%). The chain has TRBV20-1 and TRBJ1-1; maybe TRBD1 (5 bases). The CDR3 totals 14 residues. Trimming left V 0 bases short and J 1 base short, with 9 bases between. Germline V gene lookup returns CDR1 DFQATT and CDR2 SNEGSKA (reference sequence). The CDR3 sequence: CSAREQGTNTEAFF. The CDR3 bases are TGCAGTGCTAGAGAGCAGGGTACGAACACTGAAGCTTTCTTT.

This clonotype occurred once. This chain joins TRBV6-2 or TRBV6-3 and TRBJ2-5; D not resolved. Deletions cut 0 bases from V and 5 bases from J, with 4 bases between. Germline V gene data show CDR1 as MNHEY and CDR2 as SVGEGT. The CDR3 sequence is 12 residues long. CDR3 sequence (DNA): TGTGCCAGCAGTTACTCGATCGAGACCCAGTACTTC. Translated: CASSYSIETQYF.

Relative to its sample, this clonotype is medium-sized. The V call is TRBV5-1, the J call TRBJ2-2; a weak D match, TRBD2 (5 bases). The CDR3 contains 15 residues. The V gene lost 7 bases and the J gene lost 2 bases, with 15 bases spanning the gap. Germline lookup yields CDR1 SGHRS and CDR2 YFSETQ. The DNA of the CDR3 is TGCGCCAGCGGGCGGCCTAGCCTTAACACCGGGGAGCTGTTTTTT. Translated: CASGRPSLNTGELFF.

This clonotype is termed medium-sized. The rearrangement joins TRBV9 to TRBJ2-7; D remains unclear. V lost 0 bases and J 0 bases, leaving 10 bases between the germline ends. The germline gives CDR1 SGDLS, CDR2 YYNGEE. CDR3 length equals 15 residues. The CDR3 protein is CASSVGGYSSYEQYF. The CDR3 bases are TGTGCCAGCAGCGTAGGTGGGTATAGCTCCTACGAGCAGTACTTC.

By share, this clonotype counts as medium-sized. This rearrangement joins TRBV10-3 to TRBJ2-3; D is perhaps TRBD2 (7 bases). Germline V gene data show CDR1 as ENHRY and CDR2 as SYGVKD. The CDR3 is 15 residues long. With 0 bases removed from V and 6 bases from J, the gap between germline ends came to 13 bases. CDR3: CAISESGGGQDTQYF. CDR3 DNA: TGTGCCATCAGTGAGTCGGGGGGGGGCCAGGATACGCAGTATTTT.

This clonotype ranks as medium-sized. The chain is built from TRBV4-3 and TRBJ2-2; D perhaps matches TRBD1 (6 bases). This CDR3 region has 15 residues. Looked up from germline, CDR1 is LGHNA and CDR2 is YSLEER. V was shortened by 2 bases and J by 6 bases, with 13 bases between the two germline ends. The CDR3 coding sequence is TGCGCCAGCAGCCAACCCCAACAGGGCTCCGGGGAGCTGTTTTTT. It specifies CASSQPQQGSGELFF.